What follows is one TCR beta chain and its context. This sample is part of a study of blood T cell repertoires in COVID-19. Study in general: Researchers got acute and convalescent COVID-19 samples from the United States, Italy and Spain. Sample material is recorded as cDNA or gDNA derived from T cells, B-cell-depleted T cells, or PBMCs.

How the authors handled the data: Amplifying reference gene primers gave estimates of nucleated cell counts. The table came from immunoSEQ multiplex PCR; TCRdb's copy has only in-frame clones and leaves some out. The V and J calls and the clone size are those of that table, but D and trimming were determined from the DNA. Here the sample spans about 56,000 clones, about 85% being singletons. Trimming took 3 bases from V and 8 from J, leaving 19 bases between them. Germline CDR1 reads MGHDK; CDR2 reads SYGVNS. The CDR3 runs 15 residues. This TCR derives from a woman older than 75 with acute or convalescent COVID-19. Sequenced input: peripheral blood. The rearrangement links TRBV25-1 to TRBJ1-2, with TRBD1 as a possible D gene (5 bases). CDR3 nucleotide sequence: TGTGCCAGCAGTGAGCGGTCGGGGGAAAATGCGGGCTACACCTTC. Residues: CASSERSGENAGYTF.